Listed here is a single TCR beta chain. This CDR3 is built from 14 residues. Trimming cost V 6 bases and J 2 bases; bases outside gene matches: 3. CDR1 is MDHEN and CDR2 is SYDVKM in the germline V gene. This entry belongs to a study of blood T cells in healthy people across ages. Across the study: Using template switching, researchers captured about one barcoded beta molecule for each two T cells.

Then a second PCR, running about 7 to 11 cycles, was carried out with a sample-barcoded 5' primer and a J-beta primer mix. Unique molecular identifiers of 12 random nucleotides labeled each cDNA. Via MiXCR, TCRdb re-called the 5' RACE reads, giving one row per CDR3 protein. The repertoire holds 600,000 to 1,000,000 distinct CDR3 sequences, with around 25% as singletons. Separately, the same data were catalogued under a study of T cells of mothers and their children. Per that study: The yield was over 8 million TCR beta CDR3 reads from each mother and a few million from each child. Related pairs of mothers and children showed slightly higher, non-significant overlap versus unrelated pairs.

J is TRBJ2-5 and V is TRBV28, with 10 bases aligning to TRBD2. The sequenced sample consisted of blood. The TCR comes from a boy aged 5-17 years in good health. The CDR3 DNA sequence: TGTGCCAGCAGCGGAGCGGGGGGGCAAGAGACCCAGTACTTC. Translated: CASSGAGGQETQYF.